These T cell receptor beta chains were read from a single sample in a study of T-cell reconstitution after alpha-beta-depleted transplantation in children. TCRdb independently ran MiXCR on the PCR reads; one entry per CDR3 protein. The sample yields about 8,400 distinct CDR3 sequences, 15% to 20% seen once. This sample comprised PBMCs, mostly from graft donor cells, obtained 60 days after TCRalphabeta/CD19-depleted stem cell transplant. Every receptor here comes from a girl under three years old who had a stem cell transplant for combined immunodeficiency, so the T cells may come from the graft donor. The CDR3 runs from the conserved cysteine through the conserved F or W. The order of the fields is clone size, V gene, J gene, D gene, CDR3 length, CDR3 DNA, CDR3 protein. A D gene is named only where the DNA matches it firmly. Clone sizes are given selectively: once, few, many, or a class where the clone is expanded.

>few|TRBV5-5|TRBJ2-3|NA|14
TGTGCCAGCAGCTCCCAGGGTAGCACAGATACGCAGTATTTT
CASSSQGSTDTQYF
>NA|TRBV7-9|TRBJ2-5|TRBD2|13
TGTGCCAGCAGCTTGACTAGCGGAGAGACCCAGTACTTC
CASSLTSGETQYF
>many|TRBV20-1|TRBJ2-1|NA|14
TGCAGTGCTAGAGATTGGCGTCCGAACAATGAGCAGTTCTTC
CSARDWRPNNEQFF
>NA|TRBV7-9|TRBJ2-1|TRBD1|17
TGTGCCAGCAGTGACAGGGTCAACTCTTTCTCCTACAATGAGCAGTTCTTC
CASSDRVNSFSYNEQFF
>few|TRBV5-1|TRBJ2-5|TRBD1|19
TGCGCCAGCAGCCGACCGGGACAGGCGCTTACTTCCCACCAAGAGACCCAGTACTTC
CASSRPGQALTSHQETQYF
>NA|TRBV15|TRBJ2-1|TRBD2|16
TGTGCCACCAGCACCCTAAGGCGGGGGAACTACAATGAGCAGTTCTTC
CATSTLRRGNYNEQFF
>many|TRBV5-1|TRBJ2-7|TRBD2|16
TGCGCCAGCAGCTTGGCTACTAGCGGGGCTCCCTACGAGCAGTACTTC
CASSLATSGAPYEQYF
>NA|TRBV7-3|TRBJ2-7|NA|13
TGTGCCAGCAGCCCCGGTGAGGGCTACGAGCAGTACTTC
CASSPGEGYEQYF
>NA|TRBV25-1|TRBJ1-2|NA|13
TGTGCCAGCAGACAGGGAATTGACTATGGCTACACCTTC
CASRQGIDYGYTF
>NA|TRBV7-2|TRBJ2-6|NA|16
TGTGCCAGCAGCTTAGGGCAACACTCTGGGGCCAACGTCCTGACTTTC
CASSLGQHSGANVLTF
>many|TRBV5-6|TRBJ1-2|TRBD1|15
TGTGCCAGCAGCCCTTGGACAGGGGAGGGCTATGGCTACACCTTC
CASSPWTGEGYGYTF
>many|TRBV25-1|TRBJ2-5|NA|12
TGTGCCAGCAGAGGGGACCAAGAGACCCAGTACTTC
CASRGDQETQYF
>many|TRBV20-1|TRBJ1-3|NA|14
TGCAGTGCTAGTCCAGGACAATACGGAAACACCATATATTTT
CSASPGQYGNTIYF
>few|TRBV24-1|TRBJ2-1|NA|18
TGTGCCACCAGTGAACCGCGGGCAGGGCGAGTTAGGGACAATGAGCAGTTCTTC
CATSEPRAGRVRDNEQFF
>many|TRBV4-3|TRBJ2-2|NA|16
TGCGCCAGCAGCCAAGGTGTAGTGAGGAACACCGGGGAGCTGTTTTTT
CASSQGVVRNTGELFF
>many|TRBV4-2|TRBJ2-1|TRBD2|15
TGTGCCAGCAGCCAGACTAGCGGGGACTACAATGAGCAGTTCTTC
CASSQTSGDYNEQFF
>NA|TRBV12-3/TRBV12-4|TRBJ2-3|NA|14
TGTGCCAGCATAGGGGTATTAGCAACAGATACGCAGTATTTT
CASIGVLATDTQYF
>many|TRBV12-3/TRBV12-4|TRBJ2-5|TRBD1|13
TGTGCCAGCTCGGACAGGGGCTGGGGGACCCAGTACTTC
CASSDRGWGTQYF
>few|TRBV9|TRBJ1-1|TRBD1|17
TGTGCCAGCAGCGTAGGCCCAGCAAGGACAGGGGGCACTGAAGCTTTCTTT
CASSVGPARTGGTEAFF
>NA|TRBV7-2|TRBJ2-3|NA|15
TGTGCCAGCAGCTTAATCAAGGGGAGCACAGATACGCAGTATTTT
CASSLIKGSTDTQYF
>many|TRBV20-1|TRBJ2-3|TRBD2|16
TGCAGTGCTTTCCTACCGGGACTAGCGGGAGCAGATACGCAGTATTTT
CSAFLPGLAGADTQYF
>many|TRBV2|TRBJ2-7|TRBD2|16
TGTGCCAGCAGTGTCTCTAGCGGGAGGGCCTTAGGCGAGCAGTACTTC
CASSVSSGRALGEQYF
>NA|TRBV19|TRBJ2-1|NA|16
TGTGCCAGTAGTGAGACCGGGGGAGGGGGTTACAATGAGCAGTTCTTC
CASSETGGGGYNEQFF
>few|TRBV2|TRBJ2-1|NA|11
TGTGCCAGCAGCCGCTCGGGTGAGCAGTTCTTC
CASSRSGEQFF
>many|TRBV20-1|TRBJ1-5|NA|15
TGCAGTGCTAGCCCCACAGGTTATAGCAATCAGCCCCAGCATTTT
CSASPTGYSNQPQHF
>many|TRBV20-1|TRBJ2-7|NA|12
TGCAGTGCTAGGAGGCAAGAGTACGAGCAGTACTTC
CSARRQEYEQYF
>NA|TRBV6-6|TRBJ1-2|NA|13
TGTGCCAGCACCCTCGACGTGGACTATGGCTACACCTTC
CASTLDVDYGYTF
>once|TRBV11-2|TRBJ2-7|TRBD1|13
TGTGCCAGCAGCCGGGACAGGCTACACGAGCAGTACTTC
CASSRDRLHEQYF
>many|TRBV10-3|TRBJ2-3|NA|15
TGTGCCATCAGCGAGTCCGGGACGATCACAGATACGCAGTATTTT
CAISESGTITDTQYF
>NA|TRBV4-3|TRBJ2-5|TRBD2|17
TGCGCCAGCAGCCCCCGAGGGACTAGCGGGGGTGGAGAGACCCAGTACTTC
CASSPRGTSGGGETQYF
>NA|TRBV20-1|TRBJ1-3|NA|18
TGCAGTGCTAGAGAGGCGGCGCCGCGGCTTAGCTCTGGAAACACCATATATTTT
CSAREAAPRLSSGNTIYF
>many|TRBV20-1|TRBJ2-7|TRBD2|16
TGCAGTGCTAGAGATCGGGCTAGCGGGGTATCCTACGAGCAGTACTTC
CSARDRASGVSYEQYF
>many|TRBV6-2/TRBV6-3|TRBJ1-1|TRBD1|16
TGTGCCAGCAGCCGTACAAGGACAGGAATGAACACTGAAGCTTTCTTT
CASSRTRTGMNTEAFF
>many|TRBV20-1|TRBJ2-7|NA|14
TGCAGCGCTCCCGAGAGCGGAGGGTCCTACGAGCAGTACTTC
CSAPESGGSYEQYF
>NA|TRBV7-2|TRBJ2-1|NA|14
TGTGCCAGCAGCTTAGGGCCAGCGGGCCTGACCCAGTTCTTC
CASSLGPAGLTQFF
>large|TRBV6-5|TRBJ2-5|NA|15
TGTGCCAGCAGTTACGAATTCGGCTACCAAGAGACCCAGTACTTC
CASSYEFGYQETQYF
>many|TRBV20-1|TRBJ2-6|NA|17
TGCAGTGCTAGAGTGGATAGGGGGGGCTCTGGGGCCAACGTCCTGACTTTC
CSARVDRGGSGANVLTF
>few|TRBV15|TRBJ2-3|TRBD1|14
TGTGCCACCAGCAGAGGGGCAGGGGGAGATACGCAGTATTTT
CATSRGAGGDTQYF
>few|TRBV7-3|TRBJ2-3|NA|14
TGTGCCAGCAGCAAGCGGGCCACCACAGATACGCAGTATTTT
CASSKRATTDTQYF
>few|TRBV7-9|TRBJ1-2|NA|12
TGTGCCAGCAGCTTGCAGGACTATGGCTACACCTTC
CASSLQDYGYTF